This T cell receptor (beta chain) originates from a study of blood T cell repertoires in COVID-19 (dated by TCRdb to about 2020). With regard to the full study: Collaborator samples came from the United States, Italy and Spain and covered acute and convalescent phases of COVID-19. The material from the prospective study consisted of cDNA or gDNA derived from T cells, B-cell-depleted T cells, or PBMCs. The dataset comprised deeply sampled blood TCRbeta repertoires from subjects exposed to, actively infected with, or recovered from COVID-19. The repertoires were released in a freely available public database meant as a resource for research on the immune response to SARS-CoV-2. Samples came from the ongoing ImmuneRACE study (first 160 participants) plus 1,254 subjects from 6 global collaborators. The sample metadata nearly always contained a de-identified subject ID, COVID-19 status, age in years and sex. Where available, HLA class I and class II types were obtained from metadata supplied by the sample provider rather than from assay-based typing. Study-wide findings and limitations: The amount of clinical and demographic metadata varied by source and participant and was provided uncurated.

Each collaborating institution followed its own protocols to collect whole blood in K2EDTA tubes. For TCRbeta analysis, collaborators shipped samples as frozen whole blood, isolated PBMCs, or DNA extracted from either of those sample types. TCRbeta CDR3 regions were amplified from genomic DNA using the immunoSEQ Assay, a bias-controlled multiplex PCR. The paper's processing steps were these. The number of nucleated cells in each sample was estimated by amplification of reference gene primers within the assay. To quantify the absolute abundance of each unique TCRbeta CDR3 rearrangement, sequence reads were collapsed and filtered. For each sample, productive Simpson clonality was calculated by taking the square root of Simpson's diversity index across productive rearrangements. Drawn from immuneACCESS, this table holds only the in-frame rearrangements with V and J called that TCRdb kept. Clones are partly lost; checked studies trace under half to an unresolved V gene and leave the rest unexplained. The V and J calls and the clone size are those of that table, but D and trimming were determined from the DNA. In all, the sample holds more than 45,000 clones, and 90% of those were seen once. The ten largest account for approximately 4.9% of the sample.

Relative to germline, V is 4 bases shorter and J is 4 bases shorter, with 17 bases between their ends. CDR1 SEHNR and CDR2 FQNEAQ were looked up in the germline V gene (reference sequence). Spanning cysteine to phenylalanine, the CDR3 consists of 16 amino acids. CDR3 DNA only is kept here, 48 bases in frame from base 1. Based on its abundance in the sample, this clone is medium-sized (0.01 to 0.1%). No cognate antigen has been identified for it. No base qualities exist here, and no much larger clone lies one base off it. In this chain, TRBV7-9 is recombined with TRBJ1-3, with a weak D call of TRBD1 (6 bases match). The sequence came from a man aged 65-85 years with acute or convalescent COVID-19. The sample consisted of peripheral blood. The DNA sequence is given as TGTGCCAGCAGCTCTGAACAGGGAAAACAAGGAAACACCATATATTTT. This gives the protein CASSSEQGKQGNTIYF.